This TCR beta chain comes out of a study of neurological immune-mediated disorders. The study's findings and limits: The greatest TCR clonal expansion occurred in HTLV-1-associated myelopathy and the least in multiple sclerosis, which fell below healthy controls.

V gave up 6 bases and J gave up 2 bases; unmatched junction bases: 6. The CDR3 extends over 13 amino acids. Germline V gives CDR1 DFQATT, CDR2 SNEGSKA (reference sequence). This clonotype was seen ten or more times. Antigen specificity is unknown. The cDNA came from 5'RACE with 10-nucleotide random UMIs. Using its own MiXCR run on the 5' RACE reads, TCRdb lists one record per CDR3 protein. The sample has 50,000 to 60,000 distinct CDR3 sequences; 15% to 20% are singletons. The chain employs TRBV20-1 and TRBJ1-1; TRBD1 agrees at 7 bases. The sequence derives from a man aged 55 to 70 in good health. The sequencing sample was made of PBMCs. This chain's CDR3 is CSAGTGANTEAFF. The CDR3 DNA follows: TGCAGTGCCGGAACAGGGGCAAACACTGAAGCTTTCTTT.